Below, one TCR beta chain is given with its context. These data originate in a study of blood T cell repertoires in COVID-19. Study information: The samples span acute and convalescent COVID-19 from the United States, Italy and Spain.

This study enrolled people aged about 18 to 95 from around 25 US geographic areas. Sequencing was performed with immunoSEQ multiplex PCR; in TCRdb, only in-frame clones are kept and a portion is missing. The table shows 250,000 to 300,000 clones, with approximately 83% occurring only once. V was clipped by 6 bases and J by 5 bases, with 26 bases between them. Germline V CDR1 and CDR2: SGHRS, YFSETQ. The CDR3 extends over 17 amino acids. The rearrangement uses TRBV5-1 and TRBJ1-1; a weak D match, TRBD1 (5 bases). The TCR originated in a woman aged 45-65 years who had recovered from COVID-19. The sequenced sample consisted of PBMCs or T cells enriched from blood (not recorded which). The CDR3 sequence: CASTPIISGGRATEAFF. DNA of the CDR3: TGCGCCAGCACCCCAATAATATCCGGGGGAAGGGCGACTGAAGCTTTCTTT.